The next 22 T cell receptor beta chains were all read from a single sample in a study of cytomegalovirus exposure and HLA in healthy donors. TCRdb's table, derived via immunoSEQ multiplex PCR, lists solely in-frame clones and lacks some. The sample holds more than 85,000 clones, roughly 88% seen once. The sequencing sample was made of PBMCs. The receptors shown here come from a woman in her 30s in good health and CMV-seropositive.

The J gene is TRBJ1-4, the V gene TRBV30; 8 bases match TRBD1. Germline V lookup: CDR1 GTSNPN, CDR2 SVGIG (reference sequence). CDR3 length: 13 residues. Germline trimming cut 3 bases from V and 8 bases from J; bases unmatched to any gene: 5. CDR3 residues: CAWSQGAGEKLFF. The CDR3 nucleotides are TGTGCCTGGAGCCAGGGGGCAGGGGAAAAACTGTTTTTT.

Here the CDR3 DNA reads TGTGCCAGCAGGGGTAGCGGAAAAGAGACCCAGTACTTC. This gives the protein CASRGSGKETQYF. The chain combines TRBV6-1 with TRBJ2-5, with a weak D call TRBD2 (6 bases). The V gene's germline CDR1 is MNHNS and CDR2 SASEGT. The CDR3 extends over 13 amino acids. The V and J ends lost 6 bases and 3 bases respectively, with 11 bases between them.

This chain links TRBV5-6 with TRBJ1-2, with a possible D match to TRBD1 (5 bases). Trimming stripped 7 bases from V and 8 bases from J, with 15 bases between. This CDR3 comprises 12 residues. CDR1 is SGHDT, CDR2 YYEEEE, per germline. The CDR3 DNA follows: TGTGCCAGCGCTACCGGGGGACGAGGCTACACCTTC. This codes for CASATGGRGYTF.

This sequence joins TRBV7-6 and TRBJ2-7; no firm D call. The CDR3 extends over 14 amino acids. Germline CDR1 SGHVS, CDR2 FNYEAQ. Trimming took 5 bases from V and 3 from J, leaving 14 bases between them. The chain's CDR3 is CASSPETFYYEQYF. In DNA, the CDR3 is TGTGCCAGCAGCCCAGAAACCTTTTACTACGAGCAGTACTTC.

The rearrangement uses TRBV28 and TRBJ1-5; 8 bases align to TRBD1. CDR1 and CDR2 from the germline V gene are MDHEN and SYDVKM. J gave up 5 bases and V 7 bases, and 10 bases lay outside the gene matches. The CDR3 is 15 amino acids. The CDR3 DNA is TGTGCCAGCAAAGCTGGACAGGGTAGATATCAGCCCCAGCATTTT. Translated: CASKAGQGRYQPQHF.

The rearrangement links TRBV28 to TRBJ1-2, with D unclear. Deletions cut 7 bases from V and 4 bases from J, with 10 bases between. CDR1 and CDR2 (germline): MDHEN, SYDVKM. The CDR3 is made up of 12 amino acids. CDR3: CASTDYSYGYTF. As DNA, the CDR3 is TGTGCCAGCACTGACTACAGCTATGGCTACACCTTC.

J is TRBJ2-5 and V is TRBV18; 7 bases fit TRBD2. This CDR3 spans 14 amino acids. V gave up 2 bases and J gave up 2 bases; unmatched junction bases: 2. The V gene's germline CDR1 is KGHSH and CDR2 LQKENI. CDR3 nucleotides: TGTGCCAGCTCACCATCTAGCGGTCAAGAGACCCAGTACTTC. Residues: CASSPSSGQETQYF.

The rearrangement links TRBV19 to TRBJ2-1; 7 nucleotides line up with TRBD2. V shed 3 bases and J 0 bases; nucleotides not matched to a gene: 8. CDR1 is LNHDA, CDR2 SQIVND, per germline (reference sequence). The CDR3 is made up of 17 amino acids. In nucleotides, the CDR3 is TGTGCCAGTAGTATCCCCCACGGGGGGAGCTCCTACAATGAGCAGTTCTTC. Amino acids: CASSIPHGGSSYNEQFF.

This clone was recorded only once. The chain combines TRBV27 with TRBJ2-3, with 8 bases aligning to TRBD1. The V gene's germline CDR1 is MNHEY and CDR2 SMNVEV (reference sequence). The CDR3 has 15 residues. V dropped 0 bases and J dropped 7; count of bases not matched to a gene: 6. CDR3 region: CASSLSTGAMNTQYF. The CDR3 region has the DNA TGTGCCAGCAGTTTATCGACAGGGGCTATGAATACGCAGTATTTT.

The chain couples TRBV30 to TRBJ1-6; TRBD1 aligns across 8 bases. The CDR3 consists of 13 residues. V lost 3 bases to trimming and J lost 9 bases; unmatched junction nucleotides: 4. CDR1 is GTSNPN and CDR2 is SVGIG in the germline V gene (reference sequence). CDR3 loop: CAWREDRASPLHF. As DNA, the CDR3 is TGTGCCTGGAGGGAGGACAGGGCTTCACCCCTCCACTTT.

This chain's CDR3 is CASSPDTDGYTF. The CDR3 bases are TGTGCCAGCAGTCCCGACACTGACGGCTACACCTTC. The chain employs TRBV28 and TRBJ1-2; D is uncertain. The length of the CDR3 is 12 residues. Between the trimmed V and J ends, which lost 5 bases and 8 bases, there was a span of 12 bases. Germline CDR1 and CDR2: MDHEN and SYDVKM.

The chain carries TRBV19 and TRBJ2-7; TRBD1 aligns across 7 bases. CDR1 and CDR2 from the germline V gene are LNHDA and SQIVND (reference sequence). This CDR3 comprises 14 residues. V lost 6 bases, J lost 2 bases, and 7 bases stayed unmatched. CDR3 DNA: TGTGCCAGTAGCTTACAGGGGCCACCCTACGAGCAGTACTTC. Its translation is CASSLQGPPYEQYF.

This clone has just one count. The J gene is TRBJ1-2, the V gene TRBV7-2; D gene ambiguous. The CDR3 totals 13 residues. CDR1 SGHTA and CDR2 FQGNSA come from the germline V gene. Trimming took 5 bases from V and 2 from J, leaving 9 bases between them. CDR3: CASSRGLNYGYTF. The CDR3 DNA reads TGTGCCAGCAGCCGTGGGCTCAACTATGGCTACACCTTC. The complete variable domain, with remaining parts taken from reference TRBV7-2 and TRBJ1-2, reads GAGVSQSPSNKVTEKGKDVELRCDPISGHTALYWYRQSLGQGLEFLIYFQGNSAPDKSGLPSDRFSAERTGGSVSTLTIQRTQQEDSAVYLCASSRGLNYGYTFGSGTRLTVV.

This clone was observed once. This chain uses TRBV10-3 with TRBJ1-1; TRBD1 matches 8 bases. This CDR3 is 13 amino acids long. V lost 7 bases to trimming and J lost 6 bases; unmatched junction nucleotides: 7. Germline V gives CDR1 ENHRY, CDR2 SYGVKD. The DNA for the CDR3 is TGTGCCATCACCCCTGGACAGGGTTCTGAAGCTTTCTTT. Amino acid sequence: CAITPGQGSEAFF.

This clone has just one count. The chain employs TRBV5-1 and TRBJ2-3; possibly TRBD1 for D (6 bases). This CDR3 contains 14 residues. Germline V CDR1 and CDR2: SGHRS, YFSETQ. Trimming removed 0 bases at V and 6 bases at J, with 11 bases between. In DNA, the CDR3 is TGCGCCAGCAGCTTGGGGACTCAGGGGGATACGCAGTATTTT. It specifies CASSLGTQGDTQYF.

This clone was recorded only once. This chain uses TRBV4-1 with TRBJ1-6, with D possibly TRBD1 on 5 matching bases. Trimming stripped 4 bases from V and 3 bases from J, with 16 bases between. The CDR3 length is 17 residues. Germline lookup yields CDR1 MGHRA and CDR2 YSYEKL. DNA for the CDR3: TGCGCCAGCAGCCTGGGCGTATGGGGCAACTATAATTCACCCCTCCACTTT. This codes for CASSLGVWGNYNSPLHF.

The rearrangement links TRBV2 to TRBJ2-3; 9 positions match TRBD2. Germline CDR1 reads SNHLY; CDR2 reads FYNNEI. V lost 6 bases and J lost 0; bases outside the gene matches: 7. This CDR3 comprises 16 residues. The CDR3 sequence: CASRMTSGISTDTQYF. Here the CDR3 DNA reads TGTGCCAGCAGAATGACTAGCGGAATTAGCACAGATACGCAGTATTTT.

This rearrangement joins TRBV5-4 to TRBJ2-7; 8 nucleotides align to TRBD2. This CDR3 is 15 amino acids long. After removal of 0 bases from V and 3 bases from J, the junction contained 5 bases not matched to a gene. Per the germline V gene, CDR1 is SGHNT and CDR2 is YYREEE (reference sequence). DNA for the CDR3: TGTGCCAGCAGCTTGGCCGGCGGGGGGAACTACGAGCAGTACTTC. This sequence encodes CASSLAGGGNYEQYF.

The gene calls are TRBV4-3 and TRBJ1-1; D may be TRBD1 (5 bases). There are 13 residues in the CDR3. V was clipped by 1 base and J by 9 bases, with 12 bases between them. In germline, CDR1 is LGHNA, CDR2 YSLEER. CDR3 sequence: CASSQGGAGKAFF. CDR3 DNA sequence: TGCGCCAGCAGCCAAGGGGGCGCGGGGAAAGCTTTCTTT.

The chain employs TRBV7-9 and TRBJ2-2, with 10 bases fitting TRBD1. Trimming cost V 5 bases and J 1 base; bases outside gene matches: 4. CDR3 length: 16 residues. Germline V gives CDR1 SEHNR, CDR2 FQNEAQ (reference sequence). This CDR3 reads CASSPWDRGNTGELFF. CDR3 bases: TGTGCCAGCAGCCCCTGGGACAGGGGGAACACCGGGGAGCTGTTTTTT.

This chain joins TRBV27 and TRBJ2-5; D is possibly TRBD1 (6 bases). The V and J ends lost 6 bases and 5 bases respectively, with 13 bases between them. The germline V gene encodes CDR1 MNHEY and CDR2 SMNVEV (reference sequence). The CDR3 is 13 residues long. The CDR3 DNA follows: TGTGCCAGCAGCAAGGACAGTCTCGAGACCCAGTACTTC. Translated: CASSKDSLETQYF.

This sequence joins TRBV12-5 and TRBJ1-5, with TRBD1 as a possible D gene (6 bases). This CDR3 has 17 residues. The germline CDR1 and CDR2 sequences are LGHNT and FRNRAP. The V and J ends lost 0 bases and 3 bases respectively, with 15 bases between them. This CDR3 is CASGLVIGGGSNQPQHF. For the CDR3, the DNA is TGTGCTAGTGGTTTGGTAATTGGGGGCGGATCCAATCAGCCCCAGCATTTT.